This record concerns one T cell receptor beta chain sequence. The data are from a study of technical replicates of blood from several donors. Profiling relied on immunoSEQ multiplex PCR, and the TCRdb table lists in-frame clones only, not all of them. Of under 110,000 clones in the sample, roughly 95% were seen once. The germline V gene has CDR1 ENHRY and CDR2 SYGVKD. V gave up 0 bases and J gave up 2 bases, with 17 bases separating them. This CDR3 region has 17 residues. Specimen: T cells isolated from PBMCs. This chain uses TRBV10-3 with TRBJ2-7; D is possibly TRBD2 (6 bases). The sequence derives from a human donor in good health. CDR3 sequence: CAISESKGLISTYEQYF. Here the CDR3 DNA reads TGTGCCATCAGTGAGTCTAAGGGACTCATATCTACCTACGAGCAGTACTTC.